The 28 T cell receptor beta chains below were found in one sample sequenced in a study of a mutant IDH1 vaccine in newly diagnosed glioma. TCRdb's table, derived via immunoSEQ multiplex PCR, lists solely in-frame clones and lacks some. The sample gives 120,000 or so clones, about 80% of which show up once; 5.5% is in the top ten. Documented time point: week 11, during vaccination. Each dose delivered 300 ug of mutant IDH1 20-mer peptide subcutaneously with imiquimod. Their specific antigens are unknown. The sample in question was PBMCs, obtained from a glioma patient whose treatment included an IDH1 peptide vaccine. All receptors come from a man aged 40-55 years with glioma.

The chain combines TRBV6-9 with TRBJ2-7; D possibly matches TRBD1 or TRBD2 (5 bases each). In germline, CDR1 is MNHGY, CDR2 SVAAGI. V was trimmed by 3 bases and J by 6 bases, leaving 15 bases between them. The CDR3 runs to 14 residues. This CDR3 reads CASSYHGTVLEQYF. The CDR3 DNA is TGTGCCAGCAGTTACCACGGGACGGTGCTCGAGCAGTACTTC.

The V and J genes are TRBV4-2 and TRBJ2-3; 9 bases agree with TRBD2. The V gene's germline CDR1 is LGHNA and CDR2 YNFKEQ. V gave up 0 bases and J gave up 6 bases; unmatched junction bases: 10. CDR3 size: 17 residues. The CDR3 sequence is CASSQDGASGGPDTQYF. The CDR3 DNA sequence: TGTGCCAGCAGCCAAGATGGGGCGAGCGGGGGGCCGGATACGCAGTATTTT.

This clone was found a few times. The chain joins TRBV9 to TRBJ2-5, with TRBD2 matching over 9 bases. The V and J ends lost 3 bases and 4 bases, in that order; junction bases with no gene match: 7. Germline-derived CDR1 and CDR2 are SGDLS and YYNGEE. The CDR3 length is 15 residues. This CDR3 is CASSASAGGPETQYF. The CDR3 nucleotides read TGTGCCAGCAGCGCCTCAGCGGGAGGCCCAGAGACCCAGTACTTC. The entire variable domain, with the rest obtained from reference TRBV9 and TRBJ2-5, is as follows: DSGVTQTPKHLITATGQRVTLRCSPRSGDLSVYWYQQSLDQGLQFLIQYYNGEERAKGNILERFSAQQFPDLHSELNLSSLELGDSALYFCASSASAGGPETQYFGPGTRLLVL.

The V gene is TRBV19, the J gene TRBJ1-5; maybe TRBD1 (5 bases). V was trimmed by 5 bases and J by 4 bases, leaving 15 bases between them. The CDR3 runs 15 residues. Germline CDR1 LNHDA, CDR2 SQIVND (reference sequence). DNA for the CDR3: TGTGCCAGTAGTTCCGACAGCCCGGGGAATCAGCCCCAGCATTTT. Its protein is CASSSDSPGNQPQHF.

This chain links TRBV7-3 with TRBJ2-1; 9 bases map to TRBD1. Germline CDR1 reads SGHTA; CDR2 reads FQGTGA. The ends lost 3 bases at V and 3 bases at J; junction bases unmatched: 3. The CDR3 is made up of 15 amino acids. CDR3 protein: CASSLDRGGYNEQFF. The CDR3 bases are TGTGCCAGCAGCTTGGACAGGGGTGGCTACAATGAGCAGTTCTTC. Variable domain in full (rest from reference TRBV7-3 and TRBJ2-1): GAGVSQTPSNKVTEKGKYVELRCDPISGHTALYWYRQSLGQGPEFLIYFQGTGAADDSGLPNDRFFAVRPEGSVSTLKIQRTERGDSAVYLCASSLDRGGYNEQFFGPGTRLTVL.

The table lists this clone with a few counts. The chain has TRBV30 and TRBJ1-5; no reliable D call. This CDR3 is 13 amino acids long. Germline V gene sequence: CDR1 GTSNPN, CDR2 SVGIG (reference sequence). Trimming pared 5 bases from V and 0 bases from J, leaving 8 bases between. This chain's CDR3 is CAWQDDSNQPQHF. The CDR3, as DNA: TGTGCCTGGCAGGATGATAGCAATCAGCCCCAGCATTTT.

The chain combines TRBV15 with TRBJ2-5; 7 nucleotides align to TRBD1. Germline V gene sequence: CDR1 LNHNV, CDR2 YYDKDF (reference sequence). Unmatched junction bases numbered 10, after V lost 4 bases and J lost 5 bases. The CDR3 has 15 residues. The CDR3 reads CATSIGRQGGETQYF. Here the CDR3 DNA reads TGTGCCACCAGCATAGGCCGACAGGGTGGGGAGACCCAGTACTTC.

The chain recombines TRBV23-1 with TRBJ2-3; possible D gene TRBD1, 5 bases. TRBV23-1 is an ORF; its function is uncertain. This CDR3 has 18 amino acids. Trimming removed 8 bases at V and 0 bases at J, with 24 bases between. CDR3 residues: CASLERIRTKLSTDTQYF. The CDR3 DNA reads TGCGCCAGCCTCGAAAGAATTAGGACAAAACTTAGCACAGATACGCAGTATTTT.

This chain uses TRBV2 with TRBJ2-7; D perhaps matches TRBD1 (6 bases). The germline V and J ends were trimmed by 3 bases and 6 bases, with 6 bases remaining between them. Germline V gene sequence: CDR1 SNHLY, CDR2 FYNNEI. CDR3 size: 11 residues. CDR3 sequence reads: CASSDRGEQYF. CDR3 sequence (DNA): TGTGCCAGCAGTGACAGGGGCGAGCAGTACTTC.

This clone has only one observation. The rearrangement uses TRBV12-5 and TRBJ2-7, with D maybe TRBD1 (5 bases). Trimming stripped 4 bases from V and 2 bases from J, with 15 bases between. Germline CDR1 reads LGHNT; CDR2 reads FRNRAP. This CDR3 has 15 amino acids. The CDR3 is CASGSSQGFTYEQYF. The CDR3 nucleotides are TGTGCTAGTGGTTCCTCCCAGGGATTTACCTACGAGCAGTACTTC.

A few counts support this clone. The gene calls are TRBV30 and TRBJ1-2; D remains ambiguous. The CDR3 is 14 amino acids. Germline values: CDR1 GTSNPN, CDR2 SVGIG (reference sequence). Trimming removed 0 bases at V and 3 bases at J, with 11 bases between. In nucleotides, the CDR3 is TGTGCCTGGAGTGTTGCCGGGAGCCACTATGGCTACACCTTC. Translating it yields CAWSVAGSHYGYTF.

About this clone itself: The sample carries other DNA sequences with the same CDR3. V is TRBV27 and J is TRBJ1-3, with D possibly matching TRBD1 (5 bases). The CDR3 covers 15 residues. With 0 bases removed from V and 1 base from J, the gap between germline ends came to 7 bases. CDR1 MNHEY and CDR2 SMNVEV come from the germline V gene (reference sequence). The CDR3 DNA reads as TGTGCCAGCAGTTTATCAGGGGTATCTGGAAACACCATATATTTT. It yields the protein CASSLSGVSGNTIYF.

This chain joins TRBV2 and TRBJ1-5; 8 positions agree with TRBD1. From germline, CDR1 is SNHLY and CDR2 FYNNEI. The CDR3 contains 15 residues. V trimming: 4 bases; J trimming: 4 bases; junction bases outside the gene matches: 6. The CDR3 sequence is CASSADRGGNQPQHF. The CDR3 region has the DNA TGTGCCAGCAGTGCCGACAGGGGTGGGAATCAGCCCCAGCATTTT. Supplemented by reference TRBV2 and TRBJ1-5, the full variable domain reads EPEVTQTPSHQVTQMGQEVILRCVPISNHLYFYWYRQILGQKVEFLVSFYNNEISEKSEIFDDQFSVERPDGSNFTLKIRSTKLEDSAMYFCASSADRGGNQPQHFGDGTRLSIL.

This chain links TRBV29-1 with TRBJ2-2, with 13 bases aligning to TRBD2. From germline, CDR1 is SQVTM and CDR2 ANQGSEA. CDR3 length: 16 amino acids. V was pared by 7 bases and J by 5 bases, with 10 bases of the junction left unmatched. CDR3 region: CSGQGTSGKVTGELFF. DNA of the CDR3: TGCAGCGGGCAGGGGACTAGCGGGAAAGTAACCGGGGAGCTGTTTTTT.

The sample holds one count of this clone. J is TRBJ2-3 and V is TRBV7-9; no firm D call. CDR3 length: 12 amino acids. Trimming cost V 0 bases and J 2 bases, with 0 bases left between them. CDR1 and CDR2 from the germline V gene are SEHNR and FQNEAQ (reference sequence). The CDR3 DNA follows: TGTGCCAGCAGCTTAGCCACAGATACGCAGTATTTT. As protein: CASSLATDTQYF.

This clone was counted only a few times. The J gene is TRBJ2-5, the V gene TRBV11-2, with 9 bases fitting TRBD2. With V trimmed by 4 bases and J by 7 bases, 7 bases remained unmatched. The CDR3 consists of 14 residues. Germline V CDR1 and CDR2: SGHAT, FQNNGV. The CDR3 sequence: CASSSPQRGATQYF. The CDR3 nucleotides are TGTGCCAGCAGCTCCCCTCAGCGGGGGGCGACCCAGTACTTC.

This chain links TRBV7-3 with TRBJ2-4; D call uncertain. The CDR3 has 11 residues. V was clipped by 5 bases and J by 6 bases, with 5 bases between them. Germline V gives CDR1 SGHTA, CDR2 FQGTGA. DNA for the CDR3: TGTGCCAGCAGCCCCCCAAACATTCAGTACTTC. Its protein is CASSPPNIQYF.

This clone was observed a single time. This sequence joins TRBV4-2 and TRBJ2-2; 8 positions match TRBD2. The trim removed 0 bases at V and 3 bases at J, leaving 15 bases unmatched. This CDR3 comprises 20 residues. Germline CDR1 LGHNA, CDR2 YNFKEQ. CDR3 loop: CASSQELGHPSGGDTGELFF. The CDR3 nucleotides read TGTGCCAGCAGCCAAGAGCTCGGTCATCCAAGCGGGGGCGACACCGGGGAGCTGTTTTTT.

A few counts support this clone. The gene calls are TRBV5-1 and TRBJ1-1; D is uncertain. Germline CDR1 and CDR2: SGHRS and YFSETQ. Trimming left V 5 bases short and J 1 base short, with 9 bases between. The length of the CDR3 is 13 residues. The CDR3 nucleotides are TGCGCCAGCAGGCGACACGAGAACACTGAAGCTTTCTTT. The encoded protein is CASRRHENTEAFF.

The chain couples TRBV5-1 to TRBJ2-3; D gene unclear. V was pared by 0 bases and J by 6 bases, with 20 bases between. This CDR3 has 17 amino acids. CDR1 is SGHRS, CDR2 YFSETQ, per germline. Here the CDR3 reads CASSLDPVVPTLDTQYF. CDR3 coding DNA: TGCGCCAGCAGCTTGGACCCCGTAGTGCCTACTCTGGATACGCAGTATTTT. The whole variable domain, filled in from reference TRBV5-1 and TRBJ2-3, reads KAGVTQTPRYLIKTRGQQVTLSCSPISGHRSVSWYQQTPGQGLQFLFEYFSETQRNKGNFPGRFSGRQFSNSRSEMNVSTLELGDSALYLCASSLDPVVPTLDTQYFGPGTRLTVL.

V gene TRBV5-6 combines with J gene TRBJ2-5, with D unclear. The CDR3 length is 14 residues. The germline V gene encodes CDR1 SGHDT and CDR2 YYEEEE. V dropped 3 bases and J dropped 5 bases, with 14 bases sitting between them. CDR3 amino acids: CASSSKGKSETQYF. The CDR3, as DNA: TGTGCCAGCAGCTCTAAAGGGAAGTCTGAGACCCAGTACTTC.

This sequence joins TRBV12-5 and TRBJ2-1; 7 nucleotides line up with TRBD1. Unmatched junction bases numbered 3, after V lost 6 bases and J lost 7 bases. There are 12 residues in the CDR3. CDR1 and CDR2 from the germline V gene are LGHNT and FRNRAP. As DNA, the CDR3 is TGTGCTAGTGGCCAGGGGGTAAATGAGCAGTTCTTC. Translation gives CASGQGVNEQFF.

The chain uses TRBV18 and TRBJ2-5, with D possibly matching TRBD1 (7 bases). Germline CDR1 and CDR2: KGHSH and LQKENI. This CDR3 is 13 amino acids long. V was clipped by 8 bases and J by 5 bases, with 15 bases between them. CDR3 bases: TGTGCCAGCCAGGAGGGGGCGGCGGAGACCCAGTACTTC. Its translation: CASQEGAAETQYF.

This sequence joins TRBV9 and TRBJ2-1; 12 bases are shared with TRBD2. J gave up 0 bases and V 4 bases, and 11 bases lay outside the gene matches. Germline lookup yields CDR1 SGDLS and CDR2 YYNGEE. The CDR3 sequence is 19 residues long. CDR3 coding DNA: TGTGCCAGCAGCTTTGCAAGGACTAGCGGGAAGAGCTCCTACAATGAGCAGTTCTTC. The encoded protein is CASSFARTSGKSSYNEQFF.

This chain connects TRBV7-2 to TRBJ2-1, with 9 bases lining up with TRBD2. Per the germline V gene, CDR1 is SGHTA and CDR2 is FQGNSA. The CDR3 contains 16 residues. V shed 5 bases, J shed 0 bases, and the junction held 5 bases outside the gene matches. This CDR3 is CASSRTSESSYNEQFF. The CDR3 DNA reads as TGTGCCAGCAGCCGGACTAGCGAGAGCTCCTACAATGAGCAGTTCTTC.

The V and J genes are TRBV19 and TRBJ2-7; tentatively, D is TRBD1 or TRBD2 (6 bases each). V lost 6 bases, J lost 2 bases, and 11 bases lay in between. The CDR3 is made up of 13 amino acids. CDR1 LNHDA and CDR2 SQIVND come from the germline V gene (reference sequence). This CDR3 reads CASSFGGPYEQYF. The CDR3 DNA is TGTGCCAGTAGCTTCGGGGGCCCCTACGAGCAGTACTTC.

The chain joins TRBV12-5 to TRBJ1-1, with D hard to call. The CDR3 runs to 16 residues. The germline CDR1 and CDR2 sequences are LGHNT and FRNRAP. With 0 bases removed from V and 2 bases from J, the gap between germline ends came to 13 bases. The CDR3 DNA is TGTGCTAGTGGTTTGGTAATAACAAGGCTTAACACTGAAGCTTTCTTT. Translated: CASGLVITRLNTEAFF.

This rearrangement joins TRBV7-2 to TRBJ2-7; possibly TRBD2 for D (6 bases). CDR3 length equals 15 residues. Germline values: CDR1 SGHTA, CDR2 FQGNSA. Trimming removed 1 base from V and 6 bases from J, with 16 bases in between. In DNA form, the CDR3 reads TGTGCCAGCAGCTTAGAAGGACTACCTTCCCCCGAGCAGTACTTC. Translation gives CASSLEGLPSPEQYF.